This TCR beta chain was profiled in a study of shared clonotypes between healthy human individuals. Study outcomes and limitations: Sequencing depth was predicted to influence how clonotypes are shared among donors.

CDR3 length: 12 amino acids. Germline loops: CDR1 MNHNS, CDR2 SASEGT. Trimming left V 4 bases short and J 6 bases short, with 10 bases between. Comment on this clone: Its antigen is not known.

TCRdb's table, derived via immunoSEQ multiplex PCR, lists solely in-frame clones and lacks some. The table lists about 2 million clones, 85% to 95% of them singletons. The sequenced material came from naive CD4+ T cells sorted from blood. The subset denotes: CD45RA+ positively selected. The rearrangement joins TRBV6-1 to TRBJ2-7; the D gene is possibly TRBD2 (5 bases). This receptor was taken from a young man in good health. The CDR3: CASSGSGVEQYF. CDR3 bases: TGTGCCAGCAGTGGCTCCGGGGTCGAGCAGTACTTC.